The clone carrying this T cell receptor beta chain came up many times. Germline CDR1 and CDR2: LGHNA and YSLEER. This CDR3 is 16 amino acids long. The trim removed 0 bases at V and 4 bases at J, leaving 5 bases unmatched. A second PCR of 7 to 11 cycles used a sample-barcoded 5' primer and a J-beta primer mix. TCRdb reprocessed the 5' RACE reads via MiXCR and lists one record per CDR3 protein. The sample holds about 590,000 distinct CDR3 sequences, about 30% seen once. This entry is derived from a study of blood T cells in healthy people across ages. The sequencing input was blood. The sequence came from an elderly woman in good health. The chain carries TRBV4-3 and TRBJ2-1, with 8 bases that match TRBD1. DNA for the CDR3: TGCGCCAGCAGCCAAGAGGGGACAGGCGTGTACAATGAGCAGTTCTTC. It encodes CASSQEGTGVYNEQFF.